The sample holds a few counts of the clone carrying this T cell receptor beta chain. The V gene lost 2 bases and the J gene lost 5 bases, with 10 bases spanning the gap. Germline CDR1 MDHEN, CDR2 SYDVKM. The CDR3 consists of 13 residues. The sample originates from a study of OX40 agonist ivuxolimab in advanced cancers. Libraries were prepared by immunoSEQ multiplex PCR; TCRdb keeps only in-frame clonotypes and omits some of them. The sample contains tens of thousands of clones, around four fifths of which appear only once. The receptor's source is an adult with an advanced solid tumor such as melanoma, head and neck, liver or kidney cancer. Sequencing used CD4+ or CD8+ T cells sorted from blood, obtained in a trial of the OX40 agonist ivuxolimab. The J gene is TRBJ2-7, the V gene TRBV28; D not resolved. Here the CDR3 reads CASSLTIVHEQYF. The CDR3 DNA is TGTGCCAGCAGTTTAACCATAGTTCACGAGCAGTACTTC.